This entry features one T cell receptor (beta chain) sequence. Its antigen is not identified. Assay: immunoSEQ multiplex PCR; the TCRdb copy retains only in-frame clones and omits some. The repertoire holds roughly 2.5 million clones, with more than 90% as singletons. The sample comes from a study of shared clonotypes between healthy human individuals. This CDR3 region has 18 residues. CDR1 is SGHRS, CDR2 YFSETQ, per germline. The V end lost 8 bases, the J end lost 6 bases, and 29 bases lay between the germline ends. Study observations and caveats: Estimated clonotype richness was generally higher in naive than memory subsets.

The origin of this receptor is a man aged 18 to 30 in good health. V is TRBV5-1 and J is TRBJ2-2; D remains unclear. The source material was naive CD4+ T cells sorted from blood. Subset defined: CD45RA+ positively selected. The CDR3 nucleotides read TGCGCCAGTAGTCAGATGGAGCTTGGAAGTTTAGGCGCCGGGGAGCTGTTTTTT. It codes for CASSQMELGSLGAGELFF.